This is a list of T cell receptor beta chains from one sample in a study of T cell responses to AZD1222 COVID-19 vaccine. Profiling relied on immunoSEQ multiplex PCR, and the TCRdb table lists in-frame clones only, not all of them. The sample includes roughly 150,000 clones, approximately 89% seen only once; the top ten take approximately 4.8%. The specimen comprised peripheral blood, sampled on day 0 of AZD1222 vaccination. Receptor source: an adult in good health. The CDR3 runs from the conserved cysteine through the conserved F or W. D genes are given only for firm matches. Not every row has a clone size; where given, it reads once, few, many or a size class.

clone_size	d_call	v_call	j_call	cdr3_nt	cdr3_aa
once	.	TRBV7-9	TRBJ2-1	TGTGCCAGCAGCCACCAGCGGGCCGACAATGAGCAGTTCTTC	CASSHQRADNEQFF
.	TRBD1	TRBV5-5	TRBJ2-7	TGTGCCAGCAGCCGGGGACAGGCCTACGAGCAGTACTTC	CASSRGQAYEQYF
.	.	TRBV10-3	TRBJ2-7	TGTGCCATCAGTGAGGGCGAGGTGGGCTCCTACGAGCAGTACTTC	CAISEGEVGSYEQYF
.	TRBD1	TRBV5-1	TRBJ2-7	TGCGCCAGCAGCAGGGACAGCCGCTCCTACGAGCAGTACTTC	CASSRDSRSYEQYF
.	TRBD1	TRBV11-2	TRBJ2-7	TGTGCCAGCAGCCGGACAGGGGGGGACTACGAGCAGTACTTC	CASSRTGGDYEQYF
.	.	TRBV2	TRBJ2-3	TGTGCCAGCAGTGAATTCGGGCAGAGGGAGCAGTATTTT	CASSEFGQREQYF
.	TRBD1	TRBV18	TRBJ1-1	TGTGCCAGCGACAGGGGTGGGTCGAACACTGAAGCTTTCTTT	CASDRGGSNTEAFF
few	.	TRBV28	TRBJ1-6	TGTGCCAGCAGTTTACTCCAGGGGAATTCACCCCTCCACTTT	CASSLLQGNSPLHF
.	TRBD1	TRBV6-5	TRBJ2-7	TGTGCCAGCAGTCCCCCTACAGGGGGGTTTCTGCTGTACTTC	CASSPPTGGFLLYF
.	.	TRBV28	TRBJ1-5	TGTGCCAGCAGCCCCGGACGCCATCAGCCCCAGCATTTT	CASSPGRHQPQHF
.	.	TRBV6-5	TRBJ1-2	TGTGCCAGCAGTTACTCGTGGTCTCGGGCGGTGGATGGCTACACCTTC	CASSYSWSRAVDGYTF
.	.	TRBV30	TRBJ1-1	TGTGCCTGGAGTATACAAGGCGAAGAAGCTTTCTTT	CAWSIQGEEAFF
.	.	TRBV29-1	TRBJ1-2	TGCAGCGTCCACCGGGACGACCGATATGGCTACACCTTC	CSVHRDDRYGYTF
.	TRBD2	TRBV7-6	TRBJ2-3	TGTGCCAGCAGCCCGGGACTAGCGGGCCGTACTTTCAGCACAGATACGCAGTATTTT	CASSPGLAGRTFSTDTQYF
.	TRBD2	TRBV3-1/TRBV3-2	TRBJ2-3	TGTGCCAGCAGCCACCTCAGCGGGAGAAGCACAGATACGCAGTATTTT	CASSHLSGRSTDTQYF
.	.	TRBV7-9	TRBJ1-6	TGTGCCAGCAGCTTAGCCGGCAGGGCGCAAAATTCACCCCTCCACTTT	CASSLAGRAQNSPLHF
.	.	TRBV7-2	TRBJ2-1	TGTGCCAGCAGCTTAGCGTCTAGCCTACCCGGAGGCGAGCAGTTCTTC	CASSLASSLPGGEQFF
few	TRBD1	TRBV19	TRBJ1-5	TGTGCCGGCACGGGACAGGGGGCATATCAGCCCCAGCATTTT	CAGTGQGAYQPQHF
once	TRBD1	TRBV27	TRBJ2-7	TGTGCCAGCAGTTTGGTCCAGGGGGCCTACGAGCAGTACTTC	CASSLVQGAYEQYF
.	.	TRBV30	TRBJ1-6	TGTGCCTTGCGTAGGGCAGGTCCAAGTTCACCCCTCCACTTT	CALRRAGPSSPLHF
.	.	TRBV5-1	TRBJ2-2	TGCGCCAGCAGCGCCGGGACTTCGAACACCGGGGAGCTGTTTTTT	CASSAGTSNTGELFF
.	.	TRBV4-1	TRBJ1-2	TGCGCCAGCAGCCAAGACAGGGGAAGCTATGGCTACACCTTC	CASSQDRGSYGYTF
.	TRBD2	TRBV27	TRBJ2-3	TGTGCCAGCAGTTTAACTAGCGGGAGGGGGGATACGCAGTATTTT	CASSLTSGRGDTQYF
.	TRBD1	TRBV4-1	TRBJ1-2	TGCGCCAGCAGCGCGAGACAGGGAACCGGCTACACCTTC	CASSARQGTGYTF
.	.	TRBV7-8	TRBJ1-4	TGTGCCAGCAGCCGCGAGGGGGCTAATGAAAAACTGTTTTTT	CASSREGANEKLFF
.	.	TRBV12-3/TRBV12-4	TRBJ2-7	TGTGCCAGCAGTGGGGGACTGAACTACGAGCAGTACTTC	CASSGGLNYEQYF
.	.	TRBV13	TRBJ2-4	TGTGCCAGCAGCTTAGGCCTACAAAACATTCAGTACTTC	CASSLGLQNIQYF
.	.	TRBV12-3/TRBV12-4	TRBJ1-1	TGTGCCAGCAGTTTTTTGGGGGATGAAGCTTTCTTT	CASSFLGDEAFF
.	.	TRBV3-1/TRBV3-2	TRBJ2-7	TGTGCCAGCAGCCCCTGGGACAATTCGTACGAGCAGTACTTC	CASSPWDNSYEQYF
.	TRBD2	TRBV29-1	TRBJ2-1	TGCAGCGTCCGGACTAGCGGTCACAATGAGCAGTTCTTC	CSVRTSGHNEQFF
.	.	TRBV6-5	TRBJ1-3	TGTGCCAGCAGTTACAATATGGGCAGGGCTGGAAACACCATATATTTT	CASSYNMGRAGNTIYF
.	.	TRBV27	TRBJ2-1	TGTGCCAGCACCGGAATTCCCGGTCAGGGTGAGCAGTTCTTC	CASTGIPGQGEQFF
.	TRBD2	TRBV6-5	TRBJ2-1	TGTGCCACCTCGAAGCGGGAGGCTTACAATGAGCAGTTCTTC	CATSKREAYNEQFF
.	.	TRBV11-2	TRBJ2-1	TGTGCCAGCAGCTCCCCGGGCCCCCGAATCGGTGAGCAGTTCTTC	CASSSPGPRIGEQFF
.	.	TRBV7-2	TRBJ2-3	TGTGCCAGCAGCTTAGGAACGGCGGCAGATACGCAGTATTTT	CASSLGTAADTQYF
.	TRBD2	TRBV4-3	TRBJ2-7	TGCGCCAGCAGCCAAGATCATACAGCGGGAGGGCCTATCGGCGAGCAGTACTTC	CASSQDHTAGGPIGEQYF